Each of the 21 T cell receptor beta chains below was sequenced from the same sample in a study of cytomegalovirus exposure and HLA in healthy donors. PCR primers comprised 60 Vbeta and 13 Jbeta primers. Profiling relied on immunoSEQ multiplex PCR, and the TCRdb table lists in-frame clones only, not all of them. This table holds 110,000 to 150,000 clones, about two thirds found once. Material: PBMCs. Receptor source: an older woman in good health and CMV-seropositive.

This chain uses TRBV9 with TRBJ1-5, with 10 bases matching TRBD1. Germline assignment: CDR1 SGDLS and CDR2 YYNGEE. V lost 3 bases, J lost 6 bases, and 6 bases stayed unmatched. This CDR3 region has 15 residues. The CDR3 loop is CASSEGTGEGQPQHF. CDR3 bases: TGTGCCAGCAGCGAGGGGACAGGGGAGGGTCAGCCCCAGCATTTT.

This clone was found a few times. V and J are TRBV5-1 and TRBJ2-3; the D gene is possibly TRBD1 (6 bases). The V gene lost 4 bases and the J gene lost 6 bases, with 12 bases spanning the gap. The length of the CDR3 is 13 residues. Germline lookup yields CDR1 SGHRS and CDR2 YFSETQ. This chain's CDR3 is CASSGTGSDTQYF. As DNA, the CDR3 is TGCGCCAGCAGCGGCACAGGGTCGGATACGCAGTATTTT.

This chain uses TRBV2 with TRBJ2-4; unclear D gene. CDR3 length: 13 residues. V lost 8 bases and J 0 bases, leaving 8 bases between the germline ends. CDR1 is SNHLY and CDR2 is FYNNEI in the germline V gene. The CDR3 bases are TGTGCCAGCGAGGCCCTAGCCAAAAACATTCAGTACTTC. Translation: CASEALAKNIQYF.

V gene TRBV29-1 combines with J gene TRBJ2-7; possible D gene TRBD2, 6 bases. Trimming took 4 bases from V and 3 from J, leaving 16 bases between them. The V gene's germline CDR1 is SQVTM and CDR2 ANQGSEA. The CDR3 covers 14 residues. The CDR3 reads CSVAWKAGIYEQYF. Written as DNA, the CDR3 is TGCAGCGTTGCGTGGAAGGCGGGAATCTACGAGCAGTACTTC.

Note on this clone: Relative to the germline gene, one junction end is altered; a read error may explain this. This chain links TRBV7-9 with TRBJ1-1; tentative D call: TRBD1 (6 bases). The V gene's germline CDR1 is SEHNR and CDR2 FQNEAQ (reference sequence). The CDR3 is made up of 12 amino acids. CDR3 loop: CSSSLGGAEAFF. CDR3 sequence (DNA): TGTTCCAGCAGCTTAGGGGGAGCCGAAGCTTTCTTT. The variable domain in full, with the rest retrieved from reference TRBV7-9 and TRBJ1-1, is DTGVSQNPRHKITKRGQNVTFRCDPISEHNRLYWYRQTLGQGPEFLTYFQNEAQLEKSRLLSDRFSAERPKGSFSTLEIQRTEQGDSAMYLCSSSLGGAEAFFGQGTRLTVV.

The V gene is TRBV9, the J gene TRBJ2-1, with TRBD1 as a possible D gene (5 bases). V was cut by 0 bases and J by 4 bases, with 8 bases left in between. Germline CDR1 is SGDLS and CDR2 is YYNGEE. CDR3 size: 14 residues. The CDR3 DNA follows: TGTGCCAGCAGCGTAGTACCAGGGTACAATGAGCAGTTCTTC. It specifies CASSVVPGYNEQFF.

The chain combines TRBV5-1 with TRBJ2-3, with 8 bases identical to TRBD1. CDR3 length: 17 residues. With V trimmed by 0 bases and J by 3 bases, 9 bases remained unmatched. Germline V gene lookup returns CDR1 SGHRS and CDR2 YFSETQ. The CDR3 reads CASSLATGTGGTDTQYF. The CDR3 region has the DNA TGCGCCAGCAGCTTGGCCACCGGGACAGGTGGAACAGATACGCAGTATTTT.

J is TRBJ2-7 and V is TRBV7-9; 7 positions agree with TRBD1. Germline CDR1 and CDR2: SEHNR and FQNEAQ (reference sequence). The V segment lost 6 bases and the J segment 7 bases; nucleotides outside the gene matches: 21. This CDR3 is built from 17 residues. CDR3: CASRATTGSTSRREQYF. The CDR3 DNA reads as TGTGCCAGCAGGGCAACGACAGGGAGCACGTCCCGAAGGGAGCAGTACTTC.

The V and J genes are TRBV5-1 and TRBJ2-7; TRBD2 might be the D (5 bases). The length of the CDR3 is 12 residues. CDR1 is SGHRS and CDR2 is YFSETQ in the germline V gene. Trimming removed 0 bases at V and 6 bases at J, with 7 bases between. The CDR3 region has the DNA TGCGCCAGCAGCTTGGCCAGCGGCGAGCAGTACTTC. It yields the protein CASSLASGEQYF.

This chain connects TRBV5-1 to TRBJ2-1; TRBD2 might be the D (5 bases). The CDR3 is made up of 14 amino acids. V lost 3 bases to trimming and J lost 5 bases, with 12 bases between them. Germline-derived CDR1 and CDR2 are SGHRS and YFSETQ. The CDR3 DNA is TGCGCCAGCAGCTCGGGCGGAGGAAACAATGAGCAGTTCTTC. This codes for CASSSGGGNNEQFF.

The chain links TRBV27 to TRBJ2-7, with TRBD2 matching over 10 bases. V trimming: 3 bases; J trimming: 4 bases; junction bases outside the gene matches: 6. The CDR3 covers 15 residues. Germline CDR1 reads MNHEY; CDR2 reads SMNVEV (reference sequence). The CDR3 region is CASSFPSGRAYEQYF. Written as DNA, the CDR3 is TGTGCCAGCAGTTTCCCCAGCGGGAGGGCGTACGAGCAGTACTTC.

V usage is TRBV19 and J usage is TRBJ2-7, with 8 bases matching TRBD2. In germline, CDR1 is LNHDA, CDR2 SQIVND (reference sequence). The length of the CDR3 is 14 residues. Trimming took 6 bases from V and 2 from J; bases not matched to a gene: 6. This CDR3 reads CASRRAGGTYEQYF. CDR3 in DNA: TGTGCCAGTAGACGGGCGGGAGGTACCTACGAGCAGTACTTC.

The CDR3 reads CASSIAGSGTGELFF. Written as DNA, the CDR3 is TGTGCCAGCAGTATAGCGGGATCGGGCACCGGGGAGCTGTTTTTT. The chain combines TRBV27 with TRBJ2-2; 8 bases are shared with TRBD2. Germline V gene data show CDR1 as MNHEY and CDR2 as SMNVEV (reference sequence). V lost 5 bases, J lost 4 bases, and 6 bases stayed unmatched. The CDR3 spans 15 residues.

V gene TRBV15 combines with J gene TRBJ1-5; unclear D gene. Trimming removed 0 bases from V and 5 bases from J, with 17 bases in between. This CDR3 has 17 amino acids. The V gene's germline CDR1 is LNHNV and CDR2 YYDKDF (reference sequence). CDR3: CATSRDSTHATYQPQHF. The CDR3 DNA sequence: TGTGCCACCAGCAGAGATTCGACACACGCCACCTATCAGCCCCAGCATTTT.

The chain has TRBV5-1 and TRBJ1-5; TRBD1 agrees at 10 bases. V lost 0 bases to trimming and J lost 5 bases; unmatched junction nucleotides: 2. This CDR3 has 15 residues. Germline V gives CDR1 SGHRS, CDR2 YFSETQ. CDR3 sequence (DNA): TGCGCCAGCAGCTTGGAGGGACAGGGGTATCAGCCCCAGCATTTT. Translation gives CASSLEGQGYQPQHF.

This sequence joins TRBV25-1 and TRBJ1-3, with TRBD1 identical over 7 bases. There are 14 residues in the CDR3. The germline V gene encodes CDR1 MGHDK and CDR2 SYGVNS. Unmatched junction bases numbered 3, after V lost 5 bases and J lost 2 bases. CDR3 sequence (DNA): TGTGCCAGCAGTCTTGACAGGGCTGGAAACACCATATATTTT. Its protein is CASSLDRAGNTIYF.

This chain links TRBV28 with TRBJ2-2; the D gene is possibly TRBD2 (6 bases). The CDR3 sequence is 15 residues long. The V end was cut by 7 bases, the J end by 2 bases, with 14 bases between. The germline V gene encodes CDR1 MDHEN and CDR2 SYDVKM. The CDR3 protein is CASKARTTNTGELFF. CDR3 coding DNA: TGTGCCAGCAAAGCCAGGACTACAAACACCGGGGAGCTGTTTTTT.

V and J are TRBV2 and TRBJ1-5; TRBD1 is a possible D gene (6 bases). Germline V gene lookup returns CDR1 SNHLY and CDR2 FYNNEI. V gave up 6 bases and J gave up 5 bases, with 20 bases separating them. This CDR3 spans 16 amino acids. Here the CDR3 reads CASSFAGAGTDQPQHF. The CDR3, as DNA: TGTGCCAGCAGCTTCGCGGGGGCAGGGACCGATCAGCCCCAGCATTTT.

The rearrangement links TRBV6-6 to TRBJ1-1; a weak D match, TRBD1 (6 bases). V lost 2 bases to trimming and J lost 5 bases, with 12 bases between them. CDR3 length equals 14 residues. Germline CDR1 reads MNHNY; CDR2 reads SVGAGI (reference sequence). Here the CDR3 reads CASSYEGGRTEAFF. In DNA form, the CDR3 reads TGTGCCAGCAGTTACGAGGGGGGGAGGACTGAAGCTTTCTTT.

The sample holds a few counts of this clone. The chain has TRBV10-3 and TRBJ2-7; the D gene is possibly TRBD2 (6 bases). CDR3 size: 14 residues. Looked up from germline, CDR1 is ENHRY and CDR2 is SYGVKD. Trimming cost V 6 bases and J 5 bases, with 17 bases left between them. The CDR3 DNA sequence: TGTGCCATCAGCCGGGGAGGAGGGGTTCACGAGCAGTACTTC. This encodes CAISRGGGVHEQYF.

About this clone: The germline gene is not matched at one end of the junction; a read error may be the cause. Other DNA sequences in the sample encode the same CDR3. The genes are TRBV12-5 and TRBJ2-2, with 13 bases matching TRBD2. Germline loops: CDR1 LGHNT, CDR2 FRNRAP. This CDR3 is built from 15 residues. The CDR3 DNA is TGTGCTAGTGGCATCGGGACTAGCGGGGCCGGAGAGCTGTTTTTT. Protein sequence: CASGIGTSGAGELFF.